This TCR beta chain was recorded in a study of OX40 agonist ivuxolimab in advanced cancers. Study information: Those enrolled were 82.7% male, with a mean age of about 66 years and ages from about 20 to 85.

V lost 6 bases, J lost 7 bases, and 4 bases stayed unmatched. Germline V gives CDR1 LNHDA, CDR2 SQIVND (reference sequence). CDR3 length equals 14 residues. The protocol was immunoSEQ multiplex PCR, while the TCRdb copy is restricted to in-frame clones and leaves out a portion. The sample lists 58,000 or so clones, around 89% seen once, with about a tenth in the top ten. The chain has TRBV19 and TRBJ2-1; 12 nucleotides align to TRBD2. This clonotype originated in an adult with an advanced solid tumor such as melanoma, head and neck, liver or kidney cancer. The source was CD4+ or CD8+ T cells sorted from blood, collected in a trial of the OX40 agonist ivuxolimab. The CDR3, as DNA: TGTGCCAGTAGAGGACTAGCGGGAAAGAATGAGCAGTTCTTC. Amino acid sequence: CASRGLAGKNEQFF.